This T cell receptor (beta chain) was recorded in a study of CD8 T cells in Susac syndrome. Random hexamers primed reverse transcription of about 0.45 to 1 ug RNA. MiXCR, applied by TCRdb to the immunoSEQ multiplex PCR reads, yields one record per CDR3 protein. The sample yields around 270,000 distinct CDR3 sequences, about 89% seen once. This CDR3 has 11 residues. The V end lost 4 bases, the J end lost 2 bases, and 5 bases lay between the germline ends. CDR1 is DFQATT and CDR2 is SNEGSKA in the germline V gene (reference sequence). TCR beta sequences were obtained from blood CD8+ and CD4+ T cells. TEMRA cells underwent FACS enrichment and CD8+ and CD4+ T cells underwent negative isolation.

The sequenced sample was CD8+ T cells from PBMCs. This receptor was taken from a human donor with multiple sclerosis. This chain joins TRBV20-1 and TRBJ2-5; D is unclear. The CDR3 DNA sequence: TGCAGTGCTAACAGACAAGAGACCCAGTACTTC. Protein product: CSANRQETQYF.